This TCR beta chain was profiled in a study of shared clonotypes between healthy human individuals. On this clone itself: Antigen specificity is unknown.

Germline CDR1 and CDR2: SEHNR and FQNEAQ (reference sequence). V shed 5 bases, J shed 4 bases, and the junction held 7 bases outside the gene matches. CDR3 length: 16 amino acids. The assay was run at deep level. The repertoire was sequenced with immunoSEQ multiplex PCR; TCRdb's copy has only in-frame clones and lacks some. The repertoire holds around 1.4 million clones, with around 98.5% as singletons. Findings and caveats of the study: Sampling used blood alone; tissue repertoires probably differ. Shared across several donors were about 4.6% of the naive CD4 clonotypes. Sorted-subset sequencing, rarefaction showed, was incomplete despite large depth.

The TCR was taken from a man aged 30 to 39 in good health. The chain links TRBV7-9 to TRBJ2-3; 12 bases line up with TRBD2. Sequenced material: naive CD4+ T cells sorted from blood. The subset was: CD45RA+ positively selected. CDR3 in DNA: TGTGCCAGCAGCCCCCTAGCGGGAGGGCCATCAGATACGCAGTATTTT. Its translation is CASSPLAGGPSDTQYF.